Listed below are T cell receptor beta chains from one sample, sequenced in a study of blood T cell repertoires in COVID-19. Libraries were prepared by immunoSEQ multiplex PCR; TCRdb keeps only in-frame clonotypes and omits some of them. The sample contains fewer than 300,000 clones, roughly 86% of which appear only once. The specimen was peripheral blood. The receptor set was obtained from a man in his forties who had recovered from COVID-19. The CDR3 runs from the conserved cysteine through the conserved F or W. The D gene is left open where the match is weak. Some rows have no size entry. The others give once, few or many, or a class for an expanded clone.

TRBV10-2	18	TRBJ2-2	few	TRBD2	CASITEGTSGGNTGELFF	TGCGCCAGCATTACCGAGGGGACTAGCGGGGGGAACACCGGGGAGCTGTTTTTT
TRBV6-2/TRBV6-3	14	TRBJ2-5	NA	NA	CASSYLGGKETQYF	TGTGCCAGCAGTTACCTAGGGGGTAAAGAGACCCAGTACTTC
TRBV9	17	TRBJ2-5	NA	TRBD2	CASSVDASGGIKETQYF	TGTGCCAGCAGCGTAGACGCTAGCGGGGGGATAAAAGAGACCCAGTACTTC
TRBV6-5	16	TRBJ2-2	NA	TRBD1	CASSYPRQGGPGELFF	TGTGCCAGCAGTTACCCGAGACAGGGGGGTCCCGGGGAGCTGTTTTTT
TRBV27	16	TRBJ2-3	NA	TRBD1	CASSLRTGGGRDTQYF	TGTGCCAGCAGTCTACGGACAGGGGGCGGTCGAGATACGCAGTATTTT
TRBV30	13	TRBJ1-1	NA	NA	CAWTRSRDTEAFF	TGTGCCTGGACCAGGTCCAGGGACACTGAAGCTTTCTTT
TRBV24-1	15	TRBJ1-5	once	NA	CATSDPPGVNQPQHF	TGTGCCACCAGTGACCCCCCAGGGGTTAATCAGCCCCAGCATTTT
TRBV7-2	16	TRBJ1-3	few	NA	CASSLAAPKSGNTIYF	TGTGCCAGCAGCTTAGCGGCCCCAAAATCTGGAAACACCATATATTTT
TRBV6-4	14	TRBJ2-7	NA	NA	CASSTGVGGSEQYF	TGTGCCAGCAGTACAGGGGTAGGGGGGTCCGAGCAGTACTTC
TRBV20-1	15	TRBJ1-5	few	NA	CSASGAEHSNQPQHF	TGCAGTGCTAGTGGGGCAGAGCATAGCAATCAGCCCCAGCATTTT
TRBV6-6	16	TRBJ2-7	NA	NA	CASRDRVGGGLYEQYF	TGTGCCAGCAGAGACAGGGTAGGAGGGGGACTTTACGAGCAGTACTTC
TRBV2	14	TRBJ2-2	NA	NA	CASSVGLPSGELFF	TGTGCCAGCAGTGTCGGACTCCCCTCCGGGGAGCTGTTTTTT
TRBV3-1/TRBV3-2	15	TRBJ2-7	NA	TRBD2	CAPGASGSRRNEQYF	TGTGCCCCAGGGGCTAGCGGGAGTAGGCGGAACGAGCAGTACTTC
TRBV11-2	12	TRBJ2-3	NA	NA	CASSPTSRAQYF	TGTGCCAGCAGCCCGACGTCCCGGGCGCAGTATTTT
TRBV19	15	TRBJ2-1	NA	NA	CASSADRSSYNEQFF	TGTGCCAGTAGCGCAGACAGGAGCTCCTACAATGAGCAGTTCTTC
TRBV3-1/TRBV3-2	15	TRBJ2-3	NA	NA	CASSPLREITDTQYF	TGTGCCAGCAGCCCATTAAGGGAGATCACAGATACGCAGTATTTT
TRBV19	15	TRBJ2-6	once	TRBD1	CAIGTGQSGANVLTF	TGTGCCATCGGGACAGGGCAGTCTGGGGCCAACGTCCTGACTTTC
TRBV2	14	TRBJ2-2	NA	NA	CASSEVPGTGELFF	TGTGCCAGCAGTGAGGTCCCGGGCACCGGGGAGCTGTTTTTT
TRBV28	16	TRBJ1-1	NA	TRBD1	CASSLGSEGANAEAFF	TGTGCCAGCAGTTTAGGGTCGGAGGGGGCTAACGCTGAAGCTTTCTTT
TRBV29-1	13	TRBJ2-5	NA	TRBD1	CSVARQGAETQYF	TGCAGCGTCGCCCGACAGGGGGCGGAGACCCAGTACTTC
TRBV9	14	TRBJ1-1	NA	TRBD1	CASTRQGGRTEAFF	TGTGCCAGCACCCGACAGGGGGGAAGGACTGAAGCTTTCTTT
TRBV3-1/TRBV3-2	13	TRBJ1-1	NA	NA	CASTGQGITEAFF	TGTGCCAGCACGGGCCAGGGGATCACTGAAGCTTTCTTT
TRBV4-2	12	TRBJ2-7	NA	NA	CASSRSSVEQYF	TGTGCCAGCAGCCGGTCTAGCGTCGAGCAGTACTTC
TRBV5-1	15	TRBJ2-3	NA	NA	CASSLVVASTDTQYF	TGCGCCAGCAGCTTGGTCGTAGCGTCCACAGATACGCAGTATTTT
TRBV28	17	TRBJ2-3	NA	TRBD2	CASSDPIAGRNTDTQYF	TGTGCCAGCAGCGATCCTATAGCGGGCCGAAACACAGATACGCAGTATTTT
TRBV7-9	17	TRBJ1-4	NA	NA	CASSLVLGAGIDEKLFF	TGTGCCAGCAGCTTAGTTCTTGGGGCCGGAATAGATGAAAAACTGTTTTTT
TRBV4-3	13	TRBJ2-2	many	NA	CASSLHPMGELFF	TGCGCCAGCAGCCTACACCCCATGGGGGAGCTGTTTTTT
TRBV28	15	TRBJ2-3	NA	TRBD2	CASIASGPTSDTQYF	TGTGCCAGCATTGCTAGCGGGCCTACATCGGATACGCAGTATTTT
TRBV7-8	17	TRBJ1-2	NA	NA	CASSLSGGAYPNYGYTF	TGTGCCAGCAGCTTATCTGGGGGCGCCTACCCTAACTATGGCTACACCTTC
TRBV7-9	16	TRBJ1-2	NA	NA	CASSLSPGVGSFGYTF	TGTGCCAGCAGCCTCAGCCCGGGGGTAGGGTCGTTTGGCTACACCTTC
TRBV3-1/TRBV3-2	13	TRBJ2-7	NA	NA	CAAEAWDTREQYF	TGTGCCGCCGAAGCGTGGGACACTCGGGAGCAGTACTTC
TRBV7-2	13	TRBJ1-2	NA	NA	CASSSTGNWGYTF	TGTGCCAGCAGCTCCACAGGGAATTGGGGCTACACCTTC
TRBV6-1	15	TRBJ1-2	NA	NA	CASSETAGANYGYTF	TGTGCCAGCAGTGAAACAGCGGGGGCTAACTATGGCTACACCTTC
TRBV11-2	15	TRBJ2-1	NA	TRBD2	CASSLVGLAGDGEFF	TGTGCCAGCAGCTTAGTTGGGCTAGCGGGGGATGGGGAGTTCTTC
TRBV6-2/TRBV6-3	13	TRBJ1-2	NA	NA	CASSTQGQSGYTF	TGTGCCAGCAGTACCCAAGGACAGAGTGGCTACACCTTC
TRBV6-4	14	TRBJ2-2	NA	TRBD1	CASSPRQGAGELFF	TGTGCCAGCAGTCCACGACAGGGGGCCGGGGAGCTGTTTTTT
TRBV2	16	TRBJ2-1	NA	NA	CASSVGARGSYNEQFF	TGTGCCAGCAGTGTGGGCGCCAGAGGGTCCTACAATGAGCAGTTCTTC
TRBV12-3/TRBV12-4	13	TRBJ1-5	NA	NA	CASRPGSNQPQHF	TGTGCCAGCAGGCCGGGAAGCAATCAGCCCCAGCATTTT
TRBV5-6	13	TRBJ1-1	NA	TRBD1	CASSIGTGGKAFF	TGTGCCAGCAGCATCGGGACAGGCGGCAAAGCTTTCTTT
TRBV29-1	14	TRBJ2-1	NA	NA	CSVGPLVSYNEQFF	TGCAGCGTTGGCCCTCTAGTCTCCTACAATGAGCAGTTCTTC
TRBV6-2/TRBV6-3	16	TRBJ1-1	NA	NA	CASSYSKVWGGTEAFF	TGTGCCAGCAGTTACTCGAAGGTTTGGGGAGGCACTGAAGCTTTCTTT
TRBV29-1	15	TRBJ2-1	few	TRBD2	CSVRPTLADYNEQFF	TGCAGCGTCCGCCCCACACTAGCGGATTACAATGAGCAGTTCTTC
TRBV3-1/TRBV3-2	18	TRBJ2-5	NA	TRBD2	CASSQASLAGELQETQYF	TGTGCCAGCAGCCAAGCAAGCCTAGCGGGGGAACTCCAAGAGACCCAGTACTTC
TRBV6-5	15	TRBJ1-2	NA	NA	CASRLTMTGPYGYTF	TGTGCCAGCAGACTCACTATGACAGGACCCTATGGCTACACCTTC
TRBV30	11	TRBJ2-3	few	NA	CAWSVGDTQYF	TGTGCCTGGAGTGTCGGAGATACGCAGTATTTT
TRBV4-1	18	TRBJ2-3	NA	NA	CASSQVARKGIFGDTQYF	TGCGCCAGCAGCCAAGTAGCGCGGAAAGGAATTTTCGGGGATACGCAGTATTTT
TRBV4-3	14	TRBJ2-3	NA	TRBD2	CASSQGAGEDTQYF	TGCGCCAGCAGCCAAGGAGCGGGAGAAGATACGCAGTATTTT
TRBV7-2	16	TRBJ1-6	NA	NA	CASSLALTTYNSPLHF	TGTGCCAGCAGCTTAGCGCTTACAACCTATAATTCACCCCTCCACTTT
TRBV6-2/TRBV6-3	14	TRBJ1-5	NA	NA	CASSRVGQYQPQHF	TGTGCCAGCAGTCGGGTCGGCCAGTATCAGCCCCAGCATTTT